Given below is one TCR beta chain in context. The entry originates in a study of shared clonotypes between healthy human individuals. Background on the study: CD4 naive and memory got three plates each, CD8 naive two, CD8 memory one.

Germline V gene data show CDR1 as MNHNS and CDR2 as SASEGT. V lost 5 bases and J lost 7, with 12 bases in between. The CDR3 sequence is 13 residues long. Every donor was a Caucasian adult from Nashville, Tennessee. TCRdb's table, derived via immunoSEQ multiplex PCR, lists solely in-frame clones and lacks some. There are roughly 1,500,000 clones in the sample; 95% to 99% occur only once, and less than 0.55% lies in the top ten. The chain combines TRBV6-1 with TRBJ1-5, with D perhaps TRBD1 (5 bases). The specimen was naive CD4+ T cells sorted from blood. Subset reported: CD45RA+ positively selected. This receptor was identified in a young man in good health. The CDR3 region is CASSFGQTQPQHF. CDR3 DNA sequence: TGTGCCAGCAGTTTTGGACAAACGCAGCCCCAGCATTTT.